Listed here is a single T cell receptor (beta chain). Healthy individuals who donated bone marrow served as the donors. This entry comes from a study of cytomegalovirus exposure and HLA in healthy donors. This CDR3 comprises 15 residues. Germline V lookup: CDR1 MGHRA, CDR2 YSYEKL. Trimming removed 0 bases from V and 6 bases from J; junction bases left unmatched: 5. Vbeta (60) and Jbeta (13) primers were used in the PCR. Only in-frame clones appear in the TCRdb table, and some are missing; sequencing was by immunoSEQ multiplex PCR. The sample table sets out 53,000 or so clones. The rearrangement uses TRBV4-1 and TRBJ2-3, with TRBD2 matching 8 bases. Sequencing was carried out using PBMCs. This TCR was sampled from a male donor in good health and CMV-seropositive. DNA of the CDR3: TGCGCCAGCAGCCAAGACGGACTAGCCCCTGATACGCAGTATTTT. It encodes CASSQDGLAPDTQYF.